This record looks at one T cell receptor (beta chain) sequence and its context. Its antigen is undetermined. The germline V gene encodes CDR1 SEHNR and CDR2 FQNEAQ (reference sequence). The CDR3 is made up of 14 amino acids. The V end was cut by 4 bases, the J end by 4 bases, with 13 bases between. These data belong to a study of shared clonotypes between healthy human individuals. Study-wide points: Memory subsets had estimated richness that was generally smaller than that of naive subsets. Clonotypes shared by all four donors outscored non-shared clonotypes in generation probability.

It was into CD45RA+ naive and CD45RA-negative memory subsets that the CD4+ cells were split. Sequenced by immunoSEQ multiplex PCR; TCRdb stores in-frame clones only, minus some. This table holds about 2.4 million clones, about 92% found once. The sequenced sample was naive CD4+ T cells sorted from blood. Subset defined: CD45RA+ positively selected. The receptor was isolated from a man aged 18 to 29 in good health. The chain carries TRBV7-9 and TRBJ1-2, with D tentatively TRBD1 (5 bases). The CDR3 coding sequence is TGTGCCAGCAGCTCGCGAGCGGGGACCTATGGCTACACCTTC. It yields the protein CASSSRAGTYGYTF.